Shown below are 24 T cell receptor beta chains from a single sample sequenced in a study of chemoradiotherapy in HPV16-positive cancers. Some clones are missing from TCRdb's copy, which holds only in-frame ones; the method was immunoSEQ multiplex PCR. The table lists roughly 34,000 clones, around 87% of them singletons. The source was blood, collected from a patient who underwent chemoradiotherapy. These receptors came from a human donor with HPV-associated anogenital cancer.

The chain has TRBV7-8 and TRBJ2-7, with no clear D. V was shortened by 2 bases and J by 3 bases, with 20 bases between the two germline ends. Germline V gives CDR1 SGHVS, CDR2 FQNEAQ. The CDR3 is 17 residues long. The CDR3 DNA follows: TGTGCCAGCAGCTTACACCCCACTGTAGCTGGCTACTACGAGCAGTACTTC. Its translation is CASSLHPTVAGYYEQYF.

This rearrangement joins TRBV5-6 to TRBJ2-2; 10 nucleotides agree with TRBD2. V lost 3 bases and J lost 6; bases outside the gene matches: 5. Per the germline V gene, CDR1 is SGHDT and CDR2 is YYEEEE. The CDR3 sequence is 15 residues long. CDR3 bases: TGTGCCAGCAGCTGGAGTCTAGCGGGGGCCGGGGAGCTGTTTTTT. Amino acids: CASSWSLAGAGELFF.

The chain carries TRBV6-4 and TRBJ2-5; D might be TRBD1 or TRBD2, each matching 6 bases. The CDR3 sequence is 16 residues long. With 6 bases removed from V and 3 bases from J, the gap between germline ends came to 20 bases. Germline CDR1 reads MRHNA; CDR2 reads SNTAGT. The CDR3 is CASSRGVGGQKETQYF. CDR3 sequence (DNA): TGTGCCAGCAGCCGAGGAGTTGGGGGGCAAAAAGAGACCCAGTACTTC.

V usage is TRBV19 and J usage is TRBJ1-5; D is perhaps TRBD1 (5 bases). The CDR3 length is 15 residues. The germline V and J ends were trimmed by 6 bases and 5 bases, with 17 bases remaining between them. The germline V gene has CDR1 LNHDA and CDR2 SQIVND (reference sequence). The CDR3 spells CASRRTSGGDQPQHF. Here the CDR3 DNA reads TGTGCCAGTAGACGGACAAGTGGAGGGGATCAGCCCCAGCATTTT.

This clone is a singleton in its sample. The genes are TRBV6-5 and TRBJ2-7, with no clear D. The length of the CDR3 is 15 residues. Germline V gene sequence: CDR1 MNHEY, CDR2 SVGAGI. V was cut by 5 bases and J by 3 bases, with 17 bases left in between. This chain's CDR3 is CASSGQAKRNYEQYF. CDR3 coding DNA: TGTGCCAGCAGTGGCCAGGCGAAACGCAACTACGAGCAGTACTTC.

The CDR3 is CSVEGDRVNYGYTF. CDR3 DNA sequence: TGCAGCGTTGAGGGCGACAGGGTTAACTATGGCTACACCTTC. V usage is TRBV29-1 and J usage is TRBJ1-2, with 7 bases matching TRBD1. CDR1 SQVTM and CDR2 ANQGSEA come from the germline V gene. The CDR3 is made up of 14 amino acids. The V segment lost 3 bases and the J segment 1 base; nucleotides outside the gene matches: 5. The full variable domain, rest sourced from reference TRBV29-1 and TRBJ1-2, is SAVISQKPSRDICQRGTSLTIQCQVDSQVTMMFWYRQQPGQSLTLIATANQGSEATYESGFVIDKFPISRPNLTFSTLTVSNMSPEDSSIYLCSVEGDRVNYGYTFGSGTRLTVV.

The chain is built from TRBV7-9 and TRBJ2-5; 9 bases align to TRBD2. CDR3 length equals 16 residues. Unmatched junction bases numbered 7, after V lost 5 bases and J lost 0 bases. The germline CDR1 and CDR2 sequences are SEHNR and FQNEAQ (reference sequence). The chain's CDR3 is CASSDSGGGDQETQYF. DNA for the CDR3: TGTGCCAGCAGCGACTCTGGCGGGGGGGACCAAGAGACCCAGTACTTC.

This clone has only a few counts. The V call is TRBV29-1, the J call TRBJ2-2; D not resolved. Germline CDR1 SQVTM, CDR2 ANQGSEA. V gave up 4 bases and J gave up 0 bases, with 9 bases separating them. The CDR3 length is 14 residues. Here the CDR3 DNA reads TGCAGCGTTGCTTCACAGACGAACACCGGGGAGCTGTTTTTT. The encoded protein is CSVASQTNTGELFF.

The chain joins TRBV6-5 to TRBJ1-3, with D maybe TRBD1 (6 bases). In germline, CDR1 is MNHEY, CDR2 SVGAGI. The CDR3 has 15 residues. V was trimmed by 2 bases and J by 4 bases, leaving 12 bases between them. The CDR3 here is CASSYGGQAGNTIYF. In nucleotides, the CDR3 is TGTGCCAGCAGTTACGGGGGCCAGGCCGGAAACACCATATATTTT.

The chain uses TRBV5-8 and TRBJ2-7; D may be TRBD1 or TRBD2 (6 bases each). The V end lost 4 bases, the J end lost 7 bases, and 15 bases lay between the germline ends. This CDR3 spans 13 amino acids. Germline V gene data show CDR1 as SGHTS and CDR2 as YDEGEE. CDR3 amino acids: CASSRGRTGEQYF. CDR3 sequence (DNA): TGTGCCAGCAGCCGGGGGCGGACGGGAGAGCAGTACTTC. Full variable domain (outside the CDR3, taken from reference TRBV5-8 and TRBJ2-7): EAGVTQSPTHLIKTRGQQATLRCSPISGHTSVYWYQQALGLGLQFLLWYDEGEERNRGNFPPRFSGRQFPNYSSELNVNALELEDSALYLCASSRGRTGEQYFGPGTRLTVT.

This chain connects TRBV5-6 to TRBJ2-7; a weak D match, TRBD1 (6 bases). CDR1 is SGHDT and CDR2 is YYEEEE in the germline V gene. This CDR3 has 14 amino acids. V was shortened by 2 bases and J by 4 bases, with 13 bases between the two germline ends. CDR3 residues: CASSFTGNSYEQYF. In nucleotides, the CDR3 is TGTGCCAGCAGCTTCACAGGGAACTCTTACGAGCAGTACTTC.

The rearrangement uses TRBV7-2 and TRBJ1-6; 9 nucleotides match TRBD1. Unmatched junction bases numbered 5, after V lost 5 bases and J lost 9 bases. The CDR3 is 14 residues long. Looked up from germline, CDR1 is SGHTA and CDR2 is FQGNSA. CDR3 protein: CASSRRQGVSPLHF. As DNA, the CDR3 is TGTGCCAGCAGCAGGAGACAGGGGGTTTCACCCCTCCACTTT.

The V call is TRBV10-3, the J call TRBJ2-5; D is unclear. Trimming pared 3 bases from V and 4 bases from J, leaving 3 bases between. CDR1 is ENHRY and CDR2 is SYGVKD in the germline V gene. The CDR3 spans 11 residues. The CDR3 sequence: CAISEGETQYF. In DNA form, the CDR3 reads TGTGCCATCAGTGAAGGAGAGACCCAGTACTTC.

The CDR3: CASSQAGYSSPLHF. The CDR3 coding sequence is TGTGCCAGCAGCCAGGCAGGGTACAGCTCACCCCTCCACTTT. The J gene is TRBJ1-6, the V gene TRBV4-2; D possibly corresponds to TRBD1 (5 bases). Germline V gene lookup returns CDR1 LGHNA and CDR2 YNFKEQ. CDR3 length: 14 amino acids. Deletions cut 3 bases from V and 10 bases from J, with 13 bases between.

This chain uses TRBV6-5 with TRBJ1-5; TRBD1 aligns across 9 bases. Unmatched junction bases numbered 10, after V lost 4 bases and J lost 6 bases. The CDR3 totals 16 residues. Germline CDR1 reads MNHEY; CDR2 reads SVGAGI. CDR3: CASSSGQGAVGQPQHF. The CDR3 DNA reads as TGTGCCAGCAGTTCGGGACAGGGAGCAGTCGGTCAGCCCCAGCATTTT.

V and J are TRBV29-1 and TRBJ1-3; D gene ambiguous. The length of the CDR3 is 12 residues. V was trimmed by 5 bases and J by 6 bases, leaving 11 bases between them. Germline values: CDR1 SQVTM, CDR2 ANQGSEA. The CDR3 spells CSVSQNKNTIYF. In DNA, the CDR3 is TGCAGCGTTTCCCAAAACAAAAACACCATATATTTT.

As for this clone: The missing conserved phenylalanine or tryptophan at the end of this CDR3 makes a read error likely. It is unclear where the CDR3 begins or ends on the DNA, so no DNA is shown, and the CDR3 is as TCRdb lists it. The J gene is TRBJ2-3, the V gene TRBV5-1; TRBD2 was called by the table and not checked on the DNA. Germline CDR1 is SGHRS and CDR2 is YFSETQ. A total of 10 residues make up the CDR3, ends included. CDR3 region: CASTKGKTSG.

This chain connects TRBV7-6 to TRBJ2-7; D gene ambiguous. The CDR3 covers 13 residues. CDR1 is SGHVS, CDR2 FNYEAQ, per germline. The germline V and J ends were trimmed by 5 bases and 4 bases, with 12 bases remaining between them. CDR3 DNA: TGTGCCAGCAGCCCAATGGGCGCTTACGAGCAGTACTTC. Its translation: CASSPMGAYEQYF. Full variable domain (remainder filled in from reference TRBV7-6 and TRBJ2-7): GAGVSQSPRYKVTKRGQDVALRCDPISGHVSLYWYRQALGQGPEFLTYFNYEAQQDKSGLPNDRFSAERPEGSISTLTIQRTEQRDSAMYRCASSPMGAYEQYFGPGTRLTVT.

CDR3 nucleotide sequence: TGTGCCAGCAGCGCAATCGTCGAAGTAGGAGAGACCCAGTACTTC. This codes for CASSAIVEVGETQYF. V gene TRBV7-2 combines with J gene TRBJ2-5; D unclear. This CDR3 has 15 residues. CDR1 is SGHTA, CDR2 FQGNSA, per germline. Trimming took off 5 bases at V and 4 bases at J, with 17 bases between the two ends.

V usage is TRBV7-9 and J usage is TRBJ1-5, with 9 bases lining up with TRBD1. The germline V gene encodes CDR1 SEHNR and CDR2 FQNEAQ (reference sequence). V trimming: 3 bases; J trimming: 3 bases; junction bases outside the gene matches: 3. This CDR3 has 15 residues. The CDR3 DNA is TGTGCCAGCAGCTTCGGGACAGGGCTCAATCAGCCCCAGCATTTT. This encodes CASSFGTGLNQPQHF.

This chain uses TRBV5-5 with TRBJ1-4; 11 nucleotides agree with TRBD1. Trimming removed 4 bases from V and 8 bases from J; junction bases left unmatched: 4. This CDR3 is 14 amino acids long. CDR1 is SGHKS, CDR2 YYEKEE, per germline (reference sequence). CDR3: CASSLDRGQEKLFF. For the CDR3, the DNA is TGTGCCAGCAGCCTGGACAGGGGGCAGGAAAAACTGTTTTTT.

The chain has TRBV7-6 and TRBJ2-2; D remains unclear. The CDR3 consists of 12 residues. V lost 5 bases to trimming and J lost 6 bases, with 7 bases between them. Germline loops: CDR1 SGHVS, CDR2 FNYEAQ. This chain's CDR3 is CASSLDPGELFF. CDR3 nucleotides: TGTGCCAGCAGCCTAGATCCCGGGGAGCTGTTTTTT.

This chain joins TRBV10-2 and TRBJ2-7; either TRBD1 or TRBD2 may supply D (5 bases each). Germline values: CDR1 WSHSY, CDR2 SAAADI. V was shortened by 3 bases and J by 0 bases, with 12 bases between the two germline ends. The CDR3 sequence is 15 residues long. This chain's CDR3 is CASSDFGASSYEQYF. The CDR3 DNA reads as TGCGCCAGCAGTGATTTCGGGGCCAGCTCCTACGAGCAGTACTTC.

This clone was detected only once. The chain recombines TRBV19 with TRBJ1-5, with D possibly TRBD1 on 5 matching bases. Per the germline V gene, CDR1 is LNHDA and CDR2 is SQIVND (reference sequence). V lost 5 bases and J lost 10, with 21 bases in between. CDR3 length: 15 residues. CDR3 DNA sequence: TGTGCCAGTAGTCAAAGCCCCATCTCAGGGTCACCCCAGCATTTT. Protein: CASSQSPISGSPQHF.